The rows below give T cell receptor beta chains drawn from one sample of a study of T-cell reconstitution after alpha-beta-depleted transplantation in children. TCRdb re-derived calls from the PCR reads in MiXCR, one entry per CDR3 protein. The table records under 400,000 distinct CDR3 sequences, over 20% of them present only once. Sequences were derived from PBMCs, mostly from graft donor cells, sampled 180 days after TCRalphabeta/CD19-depleted stem cell transplant. These receptors all come from a male patient younger than 18 who had a stem cell transplant for acute lymphoblastic leukemia, so the T cells may come from the graft donor. The CDR3 runs from the conserved cysteine through the conserved F or W. The D gene is left open where the match is weak. A row's size may be missing; if present it is once, few, many or a size class.

few	NA	TRBV21-1	TRBJ2-7	CASSTGTVIRPYEQYF
many	TRBD1	TRBV5-1	TRBJ2-7	CASSLSGGAYEQYF
NA	NA	TRBV9	TRBJ2-2	CASSAHVGAGTGELFF
few	TRBD1	TRBV5-1	TRBJ2-1	CASSAGTEYNEQFF
few	TRBD2	TRBV9	TRBJ2-5	CASSVTLAGDGTQYF
few	NA	TRBV6-5	TRBJ1-1	CASSYSVPRGEAFF
NA	NA	TRBV20-1	TRBJ2-7	CSARWQYEQYF
many	TRBD1	TRBV4-1	TRBJ2-3	CASSQASRQGADTQYF
many	NA	TRBV20-1	TRBJ2-2	CSARPSPLGELFF
once	NA	TRBV20-1	TRBJ1-6	CSARDGGSPLHF
few	TRBD1	TRBV6-5	TRBJ1-4	CASSYSRTGIEKLFF
few	NA	TRBV5-1	TRBJ1-6	CASSLVPGRDSSPLHF
NA	TRBD2	TRBV2	TRBJ2-7	CASSAGLAGLSYEQYF
few	TRBD2	TRBV6-1	TRBJ2-1	CASSKLAGTYNEQFF
few	TRBD1	TRBV7-2	TRBJ1-5	CASSLDRTGGLQPQHF
NA	NA	TRBV12-3/TRBV12-4	TRBJ2-2	CASSLLGFWWGLNTGELFF
NA	NA	TRBV5-1	TRBJ2-5	CASSLVPQETQYF
NA	NA	TRBV7-3	TRBJ1-6	CASSLWSGSPLHF
few	NA	TRBV5-1	TRBJ2-7	CASSSRDIYEQYF
few	TRBD2	TRBV7-9	TRBJ2-4	CASTTSGRGWGNIQYF
few	NA	TRBV5-1	TRBJ2-1	CASSRVSHSGPVDEQFF
few	NA	TRBV5-6	TRBJ1-3	CASSFGIFGQRSSGNTIYF
few	NA	TRBV7-9	TRBJ1-2	CASSLEEGYYGYTF
few	TRBD1	TRBV9	TRBJ2-1	CASSDAGTARYNEQFF
few	TRBD2	TRBV2	TRBJ2-1	CASSGSGLAGVRSYNEQFF
NA	NA	TRBV25-1	TRBJ1-6	CASSDSDRNSPLHF
few	TRBD1	TRBV4-1	TRBJ1-2	CASSFPGTGFYGYTF
few	TRBD1	TRBV29-1	TRBJ2-2	CSALNRGRTGELFF
few	NA	TRBV9	TRBJ1-5	CASSVEGYSNQPQHF
few	NA	TRBV5-1	TRBJ2-2	CASSGGLASGELFF
many	NA	TRBV5-1	TRBJ2-1	CASSFDGSSYNEQFF
few	NA	TRBV7-9	TRBJ2-3	CASSFTGLITDTQYF
NA	TRBD1	TRBV5-1	TRBJ2-1	CASYGTGGWNEQFF
many	TRBD2	TRBV12-3/TRBV12-4	TRBJ2-2	CASNRPGTSTNTGELFF
once	NA	TRBV27	TRBJ2-3	CASSLAQVPTDTQYF
few	NA	TRBV27	TRBJ2-7	CASSFGAGSAYEQYF
NA	TRBD1	TRBV7-9	TRBJ1-2	CASSAQGQGDGYTF
few	TRBD2	TRBV12-3/TRBV12-4	TRBJ2-5	CATTGLIAGGIWETQYF
NA	NA	TRBV20-1	TRBJ1-4	CSAPIATNEKLFF
few	NA	TRBV27	TRBJ2-4	CASWGGTGTPNIQYF
many	NA	TRBV6-5	TRBJ1-1	CASSFRVMNTEAFF
NA	NA	TRBV12-3/TRBV12-4	TRBJ2-3	CASSLARYFGVDTQYF
NA	NA	TRBV20-1	TRBJ2-5	CSATTVPQETQYF
few	TRBD2	TRBV5-1	TRBJ2-7	CASSLGTSGNYEQYF